These 25 T cell receptor beta chains share one sample of origin, sequenced in a study of control samples from healthy donors and cancer patients. Clones were sequenced by immunoSEQ multiplex PCR, and TCRdb holds only the in-frame ones, with some missing. The table lists roughly 120,000 clones, 85% to 95% of them singletons. Input material: blood. These receptors all stem from a man aged 30-40 years in good health.

The chain combines TRBV15 with TRBJ1-2; D is ambiguous. CDR1 LNHNV and CDR2 YYDKDF come from the germline V gene (reference sequence). This CDR3 spans 15 amino acids. The V end lost 0 bases, the J end lost 5 bases, and 13 bases lay between the germline ends. This CDR3 is CATSRDRASAYGYTF. CDR3 bases: TGTGCCACCAGCAGAGATAGGGCATCCGCTTATGGCTACACCTTC.

A few counts support this clone. The V call is TRBV18, the J call TRBJ1-5; no clear D gene. Looked up from germline, CDR1 is KGHSH and CDR2 is LQKENI. This CDR3 has 13 residues. V dropped 2 bases and J dropped 5 bases, with 7 bases sitting between them. As DNA, the CDR3 is TGTGCCAGCTCACCAGGGGTAGATCAGCCCCAGCATTTT. It translates to CASSPGVDQPQHF.

As concerns this clone: The same CDR3 can be traced to other DNA sequences in this sample. V usage is TRBV6-5 and J usage is TRBJ1-2, with D perhaps matching TRBD1 (6 bases). The V end was cut by 6 bases, the J end by 8 bases, with 16 bases between. The CDR3 is 13 amino acids. CDR1 is MNHEY, CDR2 SVGAGI, per germline. DNA for the CDR3: TGTGCCAGCAGACTCCAACAGGGAGGAGGCTACACCTTC. Amino acids: CASRLQQGGGYTF.

This clone was counted a few times. The genes are TRBV5-8 and TRBJ1-5; D gene ambiguous. V dropped 2 bases and J dropped 7 bases, with 16 bases sitting between them. Germline CDR1 SGHTS, CDR2 YDEGEE. The CDR3 runs to 15 residues. CDR3 coding DNA: TGTGCCAGCAGCTTACAGCCGGGGTTAGGCCAGCCCCAGCATTTT. This encodes CASSLQPGLGQPQHF.

V gene TRBV19 combines with J gene TRBJ2-7, with 7 bases lining up with TRBD1. This CDR3 has 16 residues. Germline CDR1 and CDR2: LNHDA and SQIVND (reference sequence). The ends lost 3 bases at V and 3 bases at J; junction bases unmatched: 11. The CDR3 coding sequence is TGTGCCAGTAGTATTCTCGTGGGGACAGAGGACTACGAGCAGTACTTC. Translating gives CASSILVGTEDYEQYF.

The chain has TRBV6-5 and TRBJ1-4; D call uncertain. The ends were cut back, 5 bases at V and 2 bases at J, with 12 bases in the middle. CDR3 length equals 15 residues. The germline V gene encodes CDR1 MNHEY and CDR2 SVGAGI. The DNA of the CDR3 is TGTGCCAGCAGTATGCCCGGGATGACTAATGAAAAACTGTTTTTT. It is translated as CASSMPGMTNEKLFF.

The chain links TRBV7-8 to TRBJ1-3; 12 bases line up with TRBD1. V shed 5 bases and J 0 bases; nucleotides not matched to a gene: 11. The length of the CDR3 is 19 residues. Germline CDR1 reads SGHVS; CDR2 reads FQNEAQ. CDR3 loop: CASSPRDRGPNASGNTIYF. The CDR3 DNA reads TGTGCCAGCAGCCCCCGGGACAGGGGGCCCAACGCCTCTGGAAACACCATATATTTT.

This sequence joins TRBV5-1 and TRBJ1-1; D is possibly TRBD1 (5 bases). The CDR3 runs to 13 residues. V was clipped by 1 base and J by 5 bases, with 9 bases between them. The germline CDR1 and CDR2 sequences are SGHRS and YFSETQ. The CDR3 spells CASSLRGETEAFF. CDR3 nucleotide sequence: TGCGCCAGCAGCTTGAGGGGTGAGACTGAAGCTTTCTTT.

V and J are TRBV24-1 and TRBJ2-7; D assignment may be TRBD1 or TRBD2 (5 bases each). The ends were cut back, 3 bases at V and 5 bases at J, with 13 bases in the middle. This CDR3 has 14 residues. Per germline, CDR1 KGHDR and CDR2 SFDVKD. CDR3 sequence reads: CATSDALGDHEQYV. CDR3 in DNA: TGTGCCACCAGTGATGCGTTGGGGGACCACGAGCAGTACGTC.

On this clone: Other DNA sequences in this specimen translate into the identical CDR3. The V gene is TRBV5-1, the J gene TRBJ2-7; TRBD1 might be the D (5 bases). With 0 bases removed from V and 3 bases from J, the gap between germline ends came to 7 bases. Germline CDR1 reads SGHRS; CDR2 reads YFSETQ. This CDR3 spans 13 amino acids. The DNA for the CDR3 is TGCGCCAGCAGCTTGGTCACAGGCTACGAGCAGTACTTC. Its translation: CASSLVTGYEQYF.

This clone has more than one count but fewer than ten. The chain uses TRBV5-1 and TRBJ1-6; perhaps TRBD1 as D (6 bases). V was trimmed by 5 bases and J by 10 bases, leaving 13 bases between them. In germline, CDR1 is SGHRS, CDR2 YFSETQ. This CDR3 is built from 13 residues. CDR3 region: CASSAGVGSPLHF. For the CDR3, the DNA is TGCGCCAGCAGTGCAGGGGTGGGGTCACCCCTCCACTTT.

The chain is built from TRBV7-9 and TRBJ1-2; D remains ambiguous. The V end was cut by 4 bases, the J end by 4 bases, with 16 bases between. This CDR3 comprises 15 residues. CDR1 and CDR2 (germline): SEHNR, FQNEAQ (reference sequence). The CDR3 DNA reads TGTGCCAGCAGCTCCCACCGCGACACGGCCTATGGCTACACCTTC. Translating gives CASSSHRDTAYGYTF.

The rearrangement links TRBV19 to TRBJ2-1; TRBD2 aligns across 9 bases. Trimming cost V 7 bases and J 10 bases; bases outside gene matches: 11. CDR1 is LNHDA and CDR2 is SQIVND in the germline V gene (reference sequence). The CDR3 totals 14 residues. The CDR3 region has the DNA TGTGCCAGTAATGGACTAGCGACAACGGGGGAGCAGTTCTTC. Encoded protein: CASNGLATTGEQFF.

The gene calls are TRBV11-2 and TRBJ2-5; no firm D call. Per the germline V gene, CDR1 is SGHAT and CDR2 is FQNNGV. The V and J ends lost 4 bases and 0 bases respectively, with 15 bases between them. CDR3 length equals 16 residues. The CDR3 DNA reads TGTGCCAGCAGCTACGGTTGGCAGCCGGACCAAGAGACCCAGTACTTC. This encodes CASSYGWQPDQETQYF. Full variable domain (remainder filled in from reference TRBV11-2 and TRBJ2-5): EAGVAQSPRYKIIEKRQSVAFWCNPISGHATLYWYQQILGQGPKLLIQFQNNGVVDDSQLPKDRFSAERLKGVDSTLKIQPAKLEDSAVYLCASSYGWQPDQETQYFGPGTRLLVL.

V is TRBV6-6 and J is TRBJ2-7, with TRBD2 matching over 11 bases. V was pared by 5 bases and J by 2 bases, with 8 bases of the junction left unmatched. CDR3 length: 16 residues. Germline CDR1 is MNHNY and CDR2 is SVGAGI (reference sequence). CDR3 coding DNA: TGTGCCAGCAGTCAACGACTAGCGGGGCGAACCTACGAGCAGTACGTC. Translated, it gives CASSQRLAGRTYEQYV.

The genes are TRBV20-1 and TRBJ1-6; D gene ambiguous. Trimming took 3 bases from V and 7 from J, leaving 22 bases between them. Germline CDR1 reads DFQATT; CDR2 reads SNEGSKA (reference sequence). The CDR3 runs to 17 residues. This chain's CDR3 is CSASALGKGSGNSPLHF. The DNA for the CDR3 is TGCAGTGCTAGTGCCCTGGGAAAAGGGTCGGGGAATTCACCCCTCCACTTT.

V is TRBV6-5 and J is TRBJ1-1; 10 bases are a match to TRBD1. V lost 6 bases and J lost 4; bases outside the gene matches: 5. CDR3 length: 14 amino acids. Germline V lookup: CDR1 MNHEY, CDR2 SVGAGI. The DNA for the CDR3 is TGTGCCAGCAGCTTGGGACAGGGGAGCACTGAAGCTTTCTTT. Translating it yields CASSLGQGSTEAFF.

V is TRBV15 and J is TRBJ1-5, with D hard to call. CDR3 length equals 16 residues. Germline CDR1 and CDR2: LNHNV and YYDKDF (reference sequence). V lost 4 bases, J lost 0 bases, and 13 bases lay in between. DNA of the CDR3: TGTGCCACCAGCACGGAACAGCGACTTAGCAATCAGCCCCAGCATTTT. Its protein is CATSTEQRLSNQPQHF.

The rearrangement uses TRBV6-5 and TRBJ1-1; D ambiguous. This CDR3 is built from 15 residues. Germline CDR1 MNHEY, CDR2 SVGAGI. The V end lost 6 bases, the J end lost 1 base, and 15 bases lay between the germline ends. CDR3 loop: CASSLYLKANTEAFF. In DNA, the CDR3 is TGTGCCAGCAGCCTTTACCTAAAGGCGAACACTGAAGCTTTCTTT.

The V and J genes are TRBV6-5 and TRBJ1-6; TRBD1 is a possible D gene (6 bases). The germline V gene encodes CDR1 MNHEY and CDR2 SVGAGI. Trimming left V 11 bases short and J 7 bases short, with 15 bases between. The CDR3 totals 13 residues. The CDR3 region is CAVTPGQNSPLHF. The CDR3 DNA sequence: TGTGCCGTGACTCCAGGACAGAATTCACCCCTCCACTTT.

The rearrangement links TRBV19 to TRBJ1-5, with a weak D call TRBD1 (5 bases). The CDR3 is 15 residues long. Germline V gene sequence: CDR1 LNHDA, CDR2 SQIVND (reference sequence). V was pared by 4 bases and J by 0 bases, with 10 bases between. DNA of the CDR3: TGTGCCAGTAGTAGGGACGGTGATAGCAATCAGCCCCAGCATTTT. Its translation: CASSRDGDSNQPQHF.

This chain uses TRBV6-1 with TRBJ2-7; a possible D gene is TRBD2 (5 bases). The CDR3 spans 15 residues. V dropped 1 base and J dropped 3 bases, with 13 bases sitting between them. CDR1 is MNHNS and CDR2 is SASEGT in the germline V gene. CDR3 DNA sequence: TGTGCCAGCAGTGAAGGAGGGATGCGTTTCTACGAGCAGTACGTC. Its translation is CASSEGGMRFYEQYV.

V and J are TRBV27 and TRBJ1-3, with 8 bases matching TRBD1. Germline V gene data show CDR1 as MNHEY and CDR2 as SMNVEV (reference sequence). The CDR3 has 14 residues. V was pared by 8 bases and J by 8 bases, with 11 bases of the junction left unmatched. Here the CDR3 DNA reads TGTGCCAGCTCCCCGACAGGGGCGGGTCACACCATATATTTT. Translated: CASSPTGAGHTIYF.

The chain employs TRBV7-2 and TRBJ1-5; TRBD1 is a possible D gene (5 bases). Germline loops: CDR1 SGHTA, CDR2 FQGNSA. The CDR3 is 16 residues long. Trimming stripped 5 bases from V and 1 base from J, with 15 bases between. In DNA form, the CDR3 reads TGTGCCAGCAGCCGGGACCTAATACGGAGCAATCAGCCCCAGCATTTT. Protein: CASSRDLIRSNQPQHF.

This clone occurred once. The CDR3 sequence is CASSFRLDMGLLGYTF. DNA of the CDR3: TGTGCCAGCAGCTTTCGATTAGACATGGGGCTTCTAGGCTACACCTTC. The rearrangement uses TRBV5-8 and TRBJ1-2; the D gene is possibly TRBD1 (5 bases). V was clipped by 2 bases and J by 8 bases, with 22 bases between them. From germline, CDR1 is SGHTS and CDR2 YDEGEE. CDR3 length: 16 residues.